This record concerns one T cell receptor beta chain sequence. Germline CDR1 and CDR2: SNHLY and FYNNEI. V shed 6 bases and J shed 0 bases, with 12 bases lying between them. This CDR3 has 16 amino acids. Frozen PBMC stocks contributed around 2 micrograms of genomic DNA to the TCR beta libraries. The sample comes from a study of cytotoxic CD8 clonotypes in ibrutinib-treated CLL. For the study at large: Samples showed on average around 250,000 productive templates and roughly 90,000 productive rearrangements.

Sequencing was performed with immunoSEQ multiplex PCR; in TCRdb, only in-frame clones are kept and a portion is missing. The sample records fewer than 400,000 clones, around 66% being singletons. This sequence originates from a human donor with chronic lymphocytic leukemia. The sample here was PBMCs, taken after 36 months of ibrutinib treatment. This chain links TRBV2 with TRBJ2-6, with D possibly matching TRBD1 (5 bases). The CDR3 loop reads CASRPGHSSGANVLTF. CDR3 sequence (DNA): TGTGCCAGCAGACCCGGACATAGCTCTGGGGCCAACGTCCTGACTTTC.